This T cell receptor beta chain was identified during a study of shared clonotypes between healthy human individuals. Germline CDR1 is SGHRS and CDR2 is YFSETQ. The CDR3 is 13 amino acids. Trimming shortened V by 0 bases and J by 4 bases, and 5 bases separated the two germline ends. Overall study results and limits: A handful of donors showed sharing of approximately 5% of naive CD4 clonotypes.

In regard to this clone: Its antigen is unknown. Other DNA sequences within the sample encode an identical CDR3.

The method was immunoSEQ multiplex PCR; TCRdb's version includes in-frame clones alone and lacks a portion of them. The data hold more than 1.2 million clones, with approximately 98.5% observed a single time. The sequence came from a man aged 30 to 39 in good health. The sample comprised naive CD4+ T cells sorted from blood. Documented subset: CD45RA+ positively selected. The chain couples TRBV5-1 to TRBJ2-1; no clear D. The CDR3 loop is CASSLGSYNEQFF. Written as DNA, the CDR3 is TGCGCCAGCAGCTTGGGGAGTTACAATGAGCAGTTCTTC.